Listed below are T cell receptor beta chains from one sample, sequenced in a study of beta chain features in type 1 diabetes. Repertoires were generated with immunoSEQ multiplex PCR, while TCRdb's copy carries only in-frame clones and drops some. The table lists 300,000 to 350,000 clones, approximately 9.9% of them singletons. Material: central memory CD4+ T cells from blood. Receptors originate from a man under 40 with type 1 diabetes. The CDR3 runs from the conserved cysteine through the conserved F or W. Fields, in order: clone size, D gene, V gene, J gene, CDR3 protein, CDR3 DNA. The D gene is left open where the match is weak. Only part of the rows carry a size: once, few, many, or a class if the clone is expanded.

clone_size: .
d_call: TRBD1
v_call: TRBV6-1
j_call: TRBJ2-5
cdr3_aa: CASSPTGTAQETQYF
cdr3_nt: TGTGCCAGCAGCCCCACCGGGACAGCACAAGAGACCCAGTACTTC

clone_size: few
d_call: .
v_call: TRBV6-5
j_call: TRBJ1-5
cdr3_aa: CASTVGGSNQPQHF
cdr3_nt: TGTGCCAGCACCGTAGGGGGTAGCAATCAGCCCCAGCATTTT

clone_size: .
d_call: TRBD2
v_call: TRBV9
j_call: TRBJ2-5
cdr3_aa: CASSPSGGERETQYF
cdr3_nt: TGTGCCAGCAGCCCCAGCGGGGGGGAGAGGGAGACCCAGTACTTC

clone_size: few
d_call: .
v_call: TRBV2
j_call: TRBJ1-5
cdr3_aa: CASSDRGRVEQPQHF
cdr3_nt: TGTGCCAGCAGTGACCGGGGAAGAGTAGAGCAGCCCCAGCATTTT

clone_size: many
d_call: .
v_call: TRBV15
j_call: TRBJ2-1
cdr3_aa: CATSRDVGGYNEQFF
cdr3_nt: TGTGCCACCAGCAGAGATGTCGGGGGCTACAATGAGCAGTTCTTC

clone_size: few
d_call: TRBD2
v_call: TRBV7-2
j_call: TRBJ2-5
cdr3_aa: CASSLESQGRGAQYF
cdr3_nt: TGTGCCAGCAGCTTAGAGTCGCAGGGGCGGGGGGCCCAGTACTTC

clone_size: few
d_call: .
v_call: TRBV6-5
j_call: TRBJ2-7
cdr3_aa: CASTTPGGLYEQYF
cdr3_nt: TGTGCCAGCACCACTCCAGGGGGGCTCTACGAGCAGTACTTC

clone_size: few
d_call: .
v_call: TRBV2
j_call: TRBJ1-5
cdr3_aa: CASSATSSRNQPQHF
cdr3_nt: TGTGCCAGCAGTGCGACAAGCTCCAGGAATCAGCCCCAGCATTTT

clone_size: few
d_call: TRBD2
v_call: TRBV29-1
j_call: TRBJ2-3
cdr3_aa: CSAEGTSVTDTQYF
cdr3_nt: TGCAGCGCCGAGGGGACTAGCGTAACAGATACGCAGTATTTT

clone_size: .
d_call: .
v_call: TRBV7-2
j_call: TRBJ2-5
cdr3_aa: CASSLGGEAETQYF
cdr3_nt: TGTGCCAGCAGCTTAGGGGGGGAGGCAGAGACCCAGTACTTC

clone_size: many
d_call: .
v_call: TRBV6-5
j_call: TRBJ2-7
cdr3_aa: CASSSGQSAGEQYF
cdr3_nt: TGTGCCAGCAGCTCTGGACAGTCCGCGGGGGAGCAGTACTTC

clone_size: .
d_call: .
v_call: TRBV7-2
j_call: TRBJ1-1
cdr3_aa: CASSHRVTEAFF
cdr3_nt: TGTGCCAGCAGCCACAGGGTCACTGAAGCTTTCTTT

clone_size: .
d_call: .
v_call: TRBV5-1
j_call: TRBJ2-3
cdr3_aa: CASSLDQGNTDTQYF
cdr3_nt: TGCGCCAGCAGCTTGGATCAGGGTAACACAGATACGCAGTATTTT

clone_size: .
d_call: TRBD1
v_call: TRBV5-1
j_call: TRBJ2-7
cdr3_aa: CASSLDGTARGYEQYF
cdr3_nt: TGCGCCAGCAGCTTGGACGGGACAGCGAGAGGCTACGAGCAGTACTTC

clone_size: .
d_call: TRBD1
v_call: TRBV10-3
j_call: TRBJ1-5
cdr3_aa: CANPRDRGFYSNQPQHF
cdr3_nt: TGTGCCAACCCCCGGGACAGGGGGTTTTATAGCAATCAGCCCCAGCATTTT

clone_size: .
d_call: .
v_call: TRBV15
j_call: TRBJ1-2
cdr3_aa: CATRLTGGPNYGYTF
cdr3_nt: TGTGCCACCCGCCTTACCGGGGGCCCGAACTATGGCTACACCTTC

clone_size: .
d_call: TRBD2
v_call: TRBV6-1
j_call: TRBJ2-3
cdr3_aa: CASSQTPGGEYF
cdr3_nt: TGTGCCAGCAGTCAAACCCCGGGAGGAGAGTATTTT

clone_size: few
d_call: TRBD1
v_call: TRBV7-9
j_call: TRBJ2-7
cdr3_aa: CASSLTGQPYEQYF
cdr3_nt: TGTGCCAGCAGCTTAACGGGACAGCCATACGAGCAGTACTTC

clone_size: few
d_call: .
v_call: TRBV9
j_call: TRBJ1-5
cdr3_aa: CASSVDMYQPQHF
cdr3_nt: TGTGCCAGCAGCGTAGATATGTATCAGCCCCAGCATTTT

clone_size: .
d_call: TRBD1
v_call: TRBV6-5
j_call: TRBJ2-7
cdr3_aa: CASRPPDRGSYEQYF
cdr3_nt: TGTGCCAGCAGGCCCCCGGACAGGGGCTCCTACGAGCAGTACTTC

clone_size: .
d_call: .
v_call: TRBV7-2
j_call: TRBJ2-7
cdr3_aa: CASSLRTVPPEQYF
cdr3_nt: TGTGCCAGCAGCTTACGGACAGTTCCGCCCGAGCAGTACTTC

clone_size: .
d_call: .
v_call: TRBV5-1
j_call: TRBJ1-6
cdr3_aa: CASSGQNSPLHF
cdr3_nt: TGCGCCAGCTCCGGACAGAATTCACCCCTCCACTTT

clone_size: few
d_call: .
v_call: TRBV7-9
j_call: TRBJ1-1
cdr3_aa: CASSLVAGVNTEAFF
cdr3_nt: TGTGCCAGCAGCTTAGTGGCAGGGGTGAACACTGAAGCTTTCTTT

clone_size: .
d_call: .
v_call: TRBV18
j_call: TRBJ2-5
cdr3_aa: CASSPDQQGIRGTQYF
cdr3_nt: TGTGCCAGCTCGCCGGACCAGCAGGGGATTAGGGGGACCCAGTACTTC

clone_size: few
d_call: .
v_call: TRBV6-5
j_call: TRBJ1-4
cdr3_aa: CASSPKGSSNEKLFF
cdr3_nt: TGTGCCAGCAGTCCTAAGGGGTCCTCTAATGAAAAACTGTTTTTT

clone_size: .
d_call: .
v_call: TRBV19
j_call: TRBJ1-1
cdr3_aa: CASSIHRNTEAFF
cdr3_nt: TGTGCCAGTAGTATCCACAGGAACACTGAAGCTTTCTTT

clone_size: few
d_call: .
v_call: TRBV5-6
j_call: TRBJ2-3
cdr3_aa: CASSLEEPWSGDTQYF
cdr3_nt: TGTGCCAGCAGCTTGGAAGAGCCCTGGTCCGGAGATACGCAGTATTTT

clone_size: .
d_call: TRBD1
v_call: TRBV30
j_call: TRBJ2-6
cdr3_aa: CAWSGGQGFSGANVLTF
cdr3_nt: TGTGCCTGGAGTGGGGGACAGGGATTCTCTGGGGCCAACGTCCTGACTTTC

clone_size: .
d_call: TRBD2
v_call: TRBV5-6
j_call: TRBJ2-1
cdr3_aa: CASSVAGLDEQFF
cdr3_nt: TGTGCCAGCAGCGTAGCGGGGCTCGATGAGCAGTTCTTC

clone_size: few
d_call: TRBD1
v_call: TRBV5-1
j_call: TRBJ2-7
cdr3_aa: CASSHQADRAYEQYF
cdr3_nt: TGCGCCAGCAGCCACCAGGCGGACAGGGCCTACGAGCAGTACTTC

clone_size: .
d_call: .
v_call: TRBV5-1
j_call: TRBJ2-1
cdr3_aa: CASSEGVLGSHHEQFF
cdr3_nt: TGCGCCAGCAGCGAAGGGGTCCTCGGCAGCCACCATGAGCAGTTCTTC

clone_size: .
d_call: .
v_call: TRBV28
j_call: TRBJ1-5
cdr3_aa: CASTLSGGNNQPQHF
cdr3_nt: TGTGCCAGCACCTTATCCGGAGGTAACAATCAGCCCCAGCATTTT

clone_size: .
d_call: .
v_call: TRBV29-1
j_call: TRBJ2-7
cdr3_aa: CSAGGGQASSYEQYF
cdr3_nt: TGCAGCGCCGGGGGCGGACAGGCAAGCTCCTACGAGCAGTACTTC

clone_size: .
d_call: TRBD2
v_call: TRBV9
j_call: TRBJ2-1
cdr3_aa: CASSAGTSGGLYNEQFF
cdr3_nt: TGTGCCAGCAGCGCGGGGACTAGCGGGGGCCTCTACAATGAGCAGTTCTTC

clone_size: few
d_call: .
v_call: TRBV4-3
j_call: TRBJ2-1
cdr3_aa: CASSQWSSSYNEQFF
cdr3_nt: TGCGCCAGCAGCCAGTGGAGCAGCTCCTACAATGAGCAGTTCTTC

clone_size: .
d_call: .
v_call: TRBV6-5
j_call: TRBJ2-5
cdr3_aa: CASSARDSQGTQYF
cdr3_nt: TGTGCCAGCAGTGCCCGGGACTCCCAGGGGACCCAGTACTTC

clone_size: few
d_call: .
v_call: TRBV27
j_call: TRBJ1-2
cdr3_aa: CASSLQGSNYGYTF
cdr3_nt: TGTGCCAGCAGTTTACAGGGTTCCAACTATGGCTACACCTTC

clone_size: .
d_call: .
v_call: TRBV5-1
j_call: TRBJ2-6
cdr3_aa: CASSFTGSGANVLTF
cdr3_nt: TGCGCCAGCAGCTTTACGGGATCTGGGGCCAACGTCCTGACTTTC

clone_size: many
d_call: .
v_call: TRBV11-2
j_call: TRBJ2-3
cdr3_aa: CASSLDRATDTQYF
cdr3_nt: TGTGCCAGCAGCTTAGATCGGGCCACAGATACGCAGTATTTT

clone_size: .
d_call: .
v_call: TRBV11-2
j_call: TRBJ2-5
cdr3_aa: CASSLVLTGTQYF
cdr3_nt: TGTGCCAGCAGCTTAGTTCTCACCGGGACCCAGTACTTC

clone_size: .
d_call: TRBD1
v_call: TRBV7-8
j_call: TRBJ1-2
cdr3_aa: CASSLATLGQGDAGYTF
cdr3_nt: TGTGCCAGCAGCTTAGCGACTTTGGGACAGGGGGACGCTGGCTACACCTTC

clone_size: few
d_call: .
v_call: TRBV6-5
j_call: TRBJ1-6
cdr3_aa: CASSSAGAGNSPLHF
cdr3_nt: TGTGCCAGCAGTTCGGCAGGGGCAGGTAATTCACCCCTCCACTTT

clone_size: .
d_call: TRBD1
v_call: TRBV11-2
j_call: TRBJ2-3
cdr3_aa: CASSLARAGGATDTQYF
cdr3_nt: TGTGCCAGCAGCTTAGCGAGGGCAGGGGGTGCCACAGATACGCAGTATTTT

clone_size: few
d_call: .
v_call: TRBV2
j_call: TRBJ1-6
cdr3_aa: CASSEGNKSPLHF
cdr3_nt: TGTGCCAGCAGTGAAGGGAACAAATCACCCCTCCACTTT

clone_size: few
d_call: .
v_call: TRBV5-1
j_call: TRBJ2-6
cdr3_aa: CASSSALSGANVLTF
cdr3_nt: TGCGCCAGCAGCTCCGCTCTCTCTGGGGCCAACGTCCTGACTTTC

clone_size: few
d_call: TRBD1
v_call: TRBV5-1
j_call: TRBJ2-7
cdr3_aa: CASSLAGQGVDEQYF
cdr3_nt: TGCGCCAGCAGCTTGGCGGGACAGGGGGTGGACGAGCAGTACTTC

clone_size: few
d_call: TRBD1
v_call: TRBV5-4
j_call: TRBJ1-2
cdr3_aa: CASSPDTGGYGYTF
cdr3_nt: TGTGCCAGCAGCCCGGATACAGGGGGCTATGGCTACACCTTC

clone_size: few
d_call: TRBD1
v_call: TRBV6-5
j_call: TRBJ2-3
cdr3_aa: CASSYQGASTDTQYF
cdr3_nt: TGTGCCAGCAGTTATCAGGGGGCTAGCACAGATACGCAGTATTTT

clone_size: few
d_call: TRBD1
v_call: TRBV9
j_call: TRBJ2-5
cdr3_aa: CASSVDRAVWETQYF
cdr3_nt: TGTGCCAGCAGCGTCGACAGGGCGGTTTGGGAGACCCAGTACTTC

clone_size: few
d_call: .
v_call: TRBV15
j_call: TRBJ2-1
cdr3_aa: CATSRESQGNLNEQFF
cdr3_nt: TGTGCCACCAGCAGAGAGTCCCAGGGGAACCTCAATGAGCAGTTCTTC

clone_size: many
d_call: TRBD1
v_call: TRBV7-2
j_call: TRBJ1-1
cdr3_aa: CASSSAQGARVSEAFF
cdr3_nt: TGTGCCAGCAGCTCGGCGCAGGGGGCGCGAGTATCTGAAGCTTTCTTT